This TCR beta chain was retrieved from a study of somatic mutations in cytotoxic T cells in rheumatoid arthritis. Whole-study context: The flow sorting of some V beta antibody-stained T-cell populations reached nearly 100% purity, and the sorted populations included V beta1+ cells sequenced for TCRB. Study-level points and caveats: There were about an eighth of the roughly 60 patients in whom the largest CD8+ clone exceeded 20% of CD8+ cells.

Here immunoSEQ multiplex PCR was the method, and the copy in TCRdb shows in-frame clones only, minus some. Of approximately 19,000 clones listed, less than 90% were seen once; the top ten hold about 10%. Concerning this clone: Antigen specificity is unknown.

The origin of this receptor is an adult with rheumatoid arthritis. The specimen was CD8+ T cells sorted from blood.

DNA for the CDR3: TGTGCCAGCAGCGAAACCAAAAAACTGTATGGCTACACCTTC. Residues: CASSETKKLYGYTF. This chain links TRBV7-9 with TRBJ1-2; D unresolved. This CDR3 is 14 amino acids long. Germline assignment: CDR1 SEHNR and CDR2 FQNEAQ (reference sequence). The ends were cut back, 5 bases at V and 5 bases at J, with 15 bases in the middle.